The next 13 T cell receptor beta chains were all read from a single sample in a study of beta chain features in type 1 diabetes. Study-level points and caveats: TCRB CDR3s from Type 1 diabetes patients were moderately but significantly shorter in all four CD4+ subsets.

These receptors' targets are unknown. The whole isolated RNA underwent reverse transcription, so sequencing captured expressed TCRB transcripts. The protocol was immunoSEQ multiplex PCR, while the TCRdb copy is restricted to in-frame clones and leaves out a portion. The data contain some 350,000 clones, 8% to 10% of them singletons. The specimen sequenced was central memory CD4+ T cells from blood. The receptors were gathered from a young man with type 1 diabetes.

This chain uses TRBV27 with TRBJ2-5, with 13 positions matching TRBD2. There are 17 residues in the CDR3. The ends lost 5 bases at V and 5 bases at J; junction bases unmatched: 11. Germline CDR1 and CDR2: MNHEY and SMNVEV (reference sequence). This chain's CDR3 is CASSGTGLAGRQETQYF. The CDR3 bases are TGTGCCAGCAGTGGCACGGGACTAGCGGGACGTCAGGAGACCCAGTACTTC.

The V call is TRBV18, the J call TRBJ2-5, with TRBD1 as a possible D gene (5 bases). Trimming took 3 bases from V and 1 from J, leaving 15 bases between them. The germline gives CDR1 KGHSH, CDR2 LQKENI. This CDR3 is built from 16 residues. The CDR3, as DNA: TGTGCCAGCTCACCCCAAACCTCGACAGTCCAAGAGACCCAGTACTTC. Translating gives CASSPQTSTVQETQYF.

This clone was seen a few times. The rearrangement joins TRBV7-2 to TRBJ2-4; D possibly matches TRBD1 or TRBD2 (5 bases each). The CDR3 is 16 amino acids. V was cut by 2 bases and J by 1 base, with 12 bases left in between. Germline V CDR1 and CDR2: SGHTA, FQGNSA. CDR3 sequence (DNA): TGTGCCAGCAGCTTATGGGCAGGGACGGCCAAAAACATTCAGTACTTC. Its translation is CASSLWAGTAKNIQYF.

This clone was picked up many times. The V call is TRBV13, the J call TRBJ2-1; a possible D gene is TRBD2 (5 bases). V was cut by 5 bases and J by 7 bases, with 12 bases left in between. The CDR3 covers 13 residues. In germline, CDR1 is PRHDT, CDR2 FYEKMQ (reference sequence). The CDR3 DNA sequence: TGTGCCAGCAGCCCCGAGACTAAAAATGAGCAGTTCTTC. Amino acids: CASSPETKNEQFF.

The V gene is TRBV5-1, the J gene TRBJ1-4, with 7 bases lining up with TRBD1. The trim removed 4 bases at V and 8 bases at J, leaving 5 bases unmatched. Germline values: CDR1 SGHRS, CDR2 YFSETQ. The CDR3 runs to 13 residues. In DNA form, the CDR3 reads TGCGCCAGCAGCCGGGACAGAGACGAAAAACTGTTTTTT. Protein sequence: CASSRDRDEKLFF.

This clone was observed a few times. V is TRBV27 and J is TRBJ2-7; D is possibly TRBD1 (5 bases). The germline CDR1 and CDR2 sequences are MNHEY and SMNVEV (reference sequence). The CDR3 contains 15 residues. The V end was cut by 2 bases, the J end by 5 bases, with 16 bases between. The CDR3 loop reads CASSLKAGLSDEQYF. CDR3 nucleotide sequence: TGTGCCAGCAGTTTAAAGGCAGGGCTGTCAGACGAGCAGTACTTC.

This clone appeared many times. The genes are TRBV21-1 and TRBJ2-5; the D call TRBD1 from the table was never checked on the DNA. TRBV21-1 is deemed a pseudogene. The CDR3 is 16 amino acids. The CDR3 DNA sequence: TGTGCCAGCAGCCCACGCTGGGACAGGGGTACGGAGACCCAGTACTTC. This codes for CASSPRWDRGTETQYF.

The gene calls are TRBV12-5 and TRBJ2-3; D uncertain. Trimming stripped 2 bases from V and 1 base from J, with 4 bases between. Germline loops: CDR1 LGHNT, CDR2 FRNRAP. The CDR3 runs to 13 residues. For the CDR3, the DNA is TGTGCTAGTGGTTTGACTGGCACAGATACGCAGTATTTT. Amino acid sequence: CASGLTGTDTQYF.

J is TRBJ1-2 and V is TRBV28; TRBD1 aligns across 7 bases. The CDR3 consists of 14 residues. The germline V gene encodes CDR1 MDHEN and CDR2 SYDVKM. J lost 2 bases, V lost 4 bases, and 4 bases had no gene match. CDR3 nucleotide sequence: TGTGCCAGCAGTTCAGCAGGGGGAAACTATGGCTACACCTTC. Its protein is CASSSAGGNYGYTF.

This clone has at least ten counts. The V call is TRBV19, the J call TRBJ1-1; D unclear. There are 15 residues in the CDR3. Trimming shortened V by 3 bases and J by 6 bases, and 17 bases separated the two germline ends. CDR1 and CDR2 from the germline V gene are LNHDA and SQIVND (reference sequence). Here the CDR3 reads CASSIQAQGGAEAFF. For the CDR3, the DNA is TGTGCCAGTAGTATCCAAGCCCAAGGTGGCGCTGAAGCTTTCTTT. Supplemented by reference TRBV19 and TRBJ1-1, the full variable domain reads DGGITQSPKYLFRKEGQNVTLSCEQNLNHDAMYWYRQDPGQGLRLIYYSQIVNDFQKGDIAEGYSVSREKKESFPLTVTSAQKNPTAFYLCASSIQAQGGAEAFFGQGTRLTVV.

This clone has a handful of counts. V usage is TRBV9 and J usage is TRBJ1-4; no reliable D call. Per the germline V gene, CDR1 is SGDLS and CDR2 is YYNGEE. V gave up 1 base and J gave up 7 bases, with 11 bases separating them. The CDR3 contains 14 residues. The CDR3 nucleotides are TGTGCCAGCAGCGTATCTAGTAGCAGTGAAAAACTGTTTTTT. Translation gives CASSVSSSSEKLFF.

The gene calls are TRBV10-3 and TRBJ1-2, with 7 bases fitting TRBD1. The trim removed 5 bases at V and 10 bases at J, leaving 13 bases unmatched. Per the germline V gene, CDR1 is ENHRY and CDR2 is SYGVKD. This CDR3 is 14 amino acids long. CDR3 DNA sequence: TGTGCCATCAGTCGGACAGGTTTGGGGGCGGTCTACACCTTC. Residues: CAISRTGLGAVYTF.

This chain links TRBV6-1 with TRBJ1-5, with 7 bases lining up with TRBD1. CDR3 length: 15 amino acids. V gave up 6 bases and J gave up 3 bases; unmatched junction bases: 8. Germline V gene sequence: CDR1 MNHNS, CDR2 SASEGT. DNA for the CDR3: TGTGCCAGCAGCCCAGGACAGGCCGACAATCAGCCCCAGCATTTT. Amino acid sequence: CASSPGQADNQPQHF.